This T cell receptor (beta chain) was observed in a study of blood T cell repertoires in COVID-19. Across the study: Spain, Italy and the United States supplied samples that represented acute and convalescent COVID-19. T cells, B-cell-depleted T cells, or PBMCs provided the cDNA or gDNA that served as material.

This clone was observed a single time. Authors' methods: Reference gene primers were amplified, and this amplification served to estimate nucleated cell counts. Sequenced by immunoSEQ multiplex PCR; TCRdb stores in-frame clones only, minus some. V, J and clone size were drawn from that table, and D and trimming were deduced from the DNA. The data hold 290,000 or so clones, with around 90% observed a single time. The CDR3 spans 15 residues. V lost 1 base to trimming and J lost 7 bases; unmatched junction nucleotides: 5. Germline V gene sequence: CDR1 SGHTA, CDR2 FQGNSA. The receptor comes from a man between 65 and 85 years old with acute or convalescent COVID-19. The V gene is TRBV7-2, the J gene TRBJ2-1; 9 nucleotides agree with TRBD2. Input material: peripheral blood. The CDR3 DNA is TGTGCCAGCAGCTTAGTGGGAGCGGGAGGTAATGAGCAGTTCTTC. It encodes CASSLVGAGGNEQFF.